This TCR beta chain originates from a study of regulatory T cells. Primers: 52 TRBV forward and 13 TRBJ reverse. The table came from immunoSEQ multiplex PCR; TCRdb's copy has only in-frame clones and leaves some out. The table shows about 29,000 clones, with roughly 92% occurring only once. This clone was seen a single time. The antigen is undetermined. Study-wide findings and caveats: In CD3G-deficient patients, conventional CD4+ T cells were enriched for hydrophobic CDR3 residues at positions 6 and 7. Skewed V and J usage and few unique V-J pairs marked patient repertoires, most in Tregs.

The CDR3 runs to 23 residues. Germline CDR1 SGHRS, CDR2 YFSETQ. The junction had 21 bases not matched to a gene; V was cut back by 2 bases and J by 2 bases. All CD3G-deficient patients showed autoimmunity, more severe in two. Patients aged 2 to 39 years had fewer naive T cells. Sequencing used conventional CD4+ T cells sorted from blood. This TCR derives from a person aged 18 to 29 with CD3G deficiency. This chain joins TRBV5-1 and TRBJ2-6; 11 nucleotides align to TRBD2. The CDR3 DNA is TGCGCCAGCAGCTTCCACCCACTACCGGGACTAGCGGCGGGACTCGCTGGGGCCAACGTCCTGACTTTC. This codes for CASSFHPLPGLAAGLAGANVLTF.